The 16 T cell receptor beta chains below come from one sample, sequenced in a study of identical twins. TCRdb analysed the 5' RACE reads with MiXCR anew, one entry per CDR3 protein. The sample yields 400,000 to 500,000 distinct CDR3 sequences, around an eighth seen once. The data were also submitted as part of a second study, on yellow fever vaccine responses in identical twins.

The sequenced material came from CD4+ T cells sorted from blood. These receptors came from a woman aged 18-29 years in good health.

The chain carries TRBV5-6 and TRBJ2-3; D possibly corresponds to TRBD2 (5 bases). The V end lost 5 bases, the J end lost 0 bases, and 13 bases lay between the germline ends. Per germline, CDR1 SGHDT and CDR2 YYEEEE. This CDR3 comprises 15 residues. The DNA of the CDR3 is TGTGCCAGCAGTTCGCTCGGGGTTAGCACAGATACGCAGTATTTT. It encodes CASSSLGVSTDTQYF.

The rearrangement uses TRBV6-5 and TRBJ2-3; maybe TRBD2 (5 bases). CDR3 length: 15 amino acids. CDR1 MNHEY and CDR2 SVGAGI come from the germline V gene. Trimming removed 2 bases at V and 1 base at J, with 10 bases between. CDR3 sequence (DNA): TGTGCCAGCAGTTACGTCGGTAGCGGCACAGATACGCAGTATTTT. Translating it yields CASSYVGSGTDTQYF.

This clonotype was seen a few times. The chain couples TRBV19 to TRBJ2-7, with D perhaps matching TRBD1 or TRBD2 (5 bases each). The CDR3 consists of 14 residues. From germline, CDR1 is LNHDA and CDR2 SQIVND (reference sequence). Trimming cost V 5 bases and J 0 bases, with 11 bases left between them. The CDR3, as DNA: TGTGCCAGTAGTGTGGGGACGGTCTCCTACGAGCAGTACTTC. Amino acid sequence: CASSVGTVSYEQYF.

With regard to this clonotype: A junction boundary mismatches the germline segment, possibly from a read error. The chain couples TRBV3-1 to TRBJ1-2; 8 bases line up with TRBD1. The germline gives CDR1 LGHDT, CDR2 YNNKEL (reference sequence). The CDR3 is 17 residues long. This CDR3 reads CACSQDSRRTGLYGYTF. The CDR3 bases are TGTGCCTGCAGCCAAGATTCCAGACGGACAGGGTTGTATGGCTACACCTTC.

CDR3 protein: CASSEQGPAYEQYF. CDR3 coding DNA: TGTGCCAGCAGTGAACAGGGTCCGGCCTACGAGCAGTACTTC. This chain connects TRBV2 to TRBJ2-7; TRBD1 might be the D (5 bases). V was trimmed by 2 bases and J by 2 bases, leaving 10 bases between them. The CDR3 length is 14 residues. Germline CDR1 is SNHLY and CDR2 is FYNNEI.

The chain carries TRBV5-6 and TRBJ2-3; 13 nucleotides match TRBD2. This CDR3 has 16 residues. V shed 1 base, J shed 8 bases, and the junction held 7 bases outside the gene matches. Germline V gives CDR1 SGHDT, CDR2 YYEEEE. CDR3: CASSLRTSGGPGTQYF. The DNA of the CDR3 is TGTGCCAGCAGCTTGCGGACTAGCGGGGGACCAGGTACGCAGTATTTT.

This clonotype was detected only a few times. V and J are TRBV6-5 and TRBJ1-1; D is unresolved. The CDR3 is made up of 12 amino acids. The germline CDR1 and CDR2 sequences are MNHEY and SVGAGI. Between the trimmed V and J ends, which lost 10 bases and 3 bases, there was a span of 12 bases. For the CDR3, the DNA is TGTGCCACCCTGGCACGGGACACTGAAGCTTTCTTT. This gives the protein CATLARDTEAFF.

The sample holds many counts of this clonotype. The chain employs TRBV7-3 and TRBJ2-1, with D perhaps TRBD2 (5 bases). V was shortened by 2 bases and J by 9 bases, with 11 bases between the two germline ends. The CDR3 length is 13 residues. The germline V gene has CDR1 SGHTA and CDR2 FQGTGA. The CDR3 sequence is CASSLDGMAEQFF. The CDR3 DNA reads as TGTGCCAGCAGCTTAGACGGGATGGCTGAGCAGTTCTTC. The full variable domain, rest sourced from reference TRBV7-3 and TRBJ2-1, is GAGVSQTPSNKVTEKGKYVELRCDPISGHTALYWYRQSLGQGPEFLIYFQGTGAADDSGLPNDRFFAVRPEGSVSTLKIQRTERGDSAVYLCASSLDGMAEQFFGPGTRLTVL.

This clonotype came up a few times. CDR3 protein: CASSRAGNEKLFF. The DNA of the CDR3 is TGTGCCAGCAGTCGCGCGGGGAATGAAAAACTGTTTTTT. The gene calls are TRBV27 and TRBJ1-4, with D unclear. CDR3 length: 13 residues. The V end was cut by 5 bases, the J end by 5 bases, with 9 bases between. Germline values: CDR1 MNHEY, CDR2 SMNVEV (reference sequence).

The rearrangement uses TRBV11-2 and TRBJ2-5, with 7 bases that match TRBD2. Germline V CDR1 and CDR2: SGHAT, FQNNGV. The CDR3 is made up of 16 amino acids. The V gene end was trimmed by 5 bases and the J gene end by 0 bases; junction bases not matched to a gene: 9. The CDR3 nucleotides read TGTGCCAGCAGCCCTCGACTAGCAGCGTACCAAGAGACCCAGTACTTC. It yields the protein CASSPRLAAYQETQYF.

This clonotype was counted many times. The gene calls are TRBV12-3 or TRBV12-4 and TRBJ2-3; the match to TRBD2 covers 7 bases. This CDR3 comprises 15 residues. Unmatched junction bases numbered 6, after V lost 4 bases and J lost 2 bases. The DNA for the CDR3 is TGTGCCAGCAGTTCATCCCGGGAGGCCACAGATACGCAGTATTTT. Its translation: CASSSSREATDTQYF.

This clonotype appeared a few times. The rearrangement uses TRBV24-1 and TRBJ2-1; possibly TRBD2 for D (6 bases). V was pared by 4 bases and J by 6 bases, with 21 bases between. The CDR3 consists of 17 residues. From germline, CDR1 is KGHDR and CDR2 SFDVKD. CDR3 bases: TGTGCCACCAGTGACTACCCACCCCGGACGGGAGCCAATGAGCAGTTCTTC. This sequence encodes CATSDYPPRTGANEQFF.

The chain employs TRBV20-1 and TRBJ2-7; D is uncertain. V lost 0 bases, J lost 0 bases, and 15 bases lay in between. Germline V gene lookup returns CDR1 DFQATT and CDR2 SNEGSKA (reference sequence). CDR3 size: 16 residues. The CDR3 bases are TGCAGTGCTAGAGATCTGGTAGGGATAAGCTCCTACGAGCAGTACTTC. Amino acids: CSARDLVGISSYEQYF.

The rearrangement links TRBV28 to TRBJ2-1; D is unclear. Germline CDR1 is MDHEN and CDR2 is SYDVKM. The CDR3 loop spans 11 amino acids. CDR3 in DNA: TGTGGATCCTCTGTATACAATGAGCAGTTCTTC. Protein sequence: CGSSVYNEQFF. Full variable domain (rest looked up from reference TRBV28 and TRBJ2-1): DVKVTQSSRYLVKRTGEKVFLECVQDMDHENMFWYRQDPGLGLRLIYFSYDVKMKEKGDIPEGYSVSREKKERFSLILESASTNQTSMYLCGSSVYNEQFFGPGTRLTVL.

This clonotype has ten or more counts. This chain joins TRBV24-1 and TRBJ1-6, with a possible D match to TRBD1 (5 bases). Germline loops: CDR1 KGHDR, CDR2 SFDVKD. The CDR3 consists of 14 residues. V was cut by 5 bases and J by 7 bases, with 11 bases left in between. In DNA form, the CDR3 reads TGTGCCACCAGTGCAGGGACTGGGAATTCACCCCTCCACTTT. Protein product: CATSAGTGNSPLHF.

CDR3 coding DNA: TGTGCCAGCAGATCGGACGGGACCCTGGTCTCCTACGAGCAGTACTTC. This gives the protein CASRSDGTLVSYEQYF. The rearrangement uses TRBV28 and TRBJ2-7; D might be TRBD1 or TRBD2, each matching 5 bases. Trimming cost V 6 bases and J 0 bases, with 18 bases left between them. Germline lookup yields CDR1 MDHEN and CDR2 SYDVKM. The CDR3 contains 16 residues.